Described below is a single T cell receptor beta chain sequence and its context. As yet, its antigen is unknown. Per germline, CDR1 MNHNS and CDR2 SASEGT. CDR3 length: 17 residues. With 4 bases removed from V and 3 bases from J, the gap between germline ends came to 19 bases. TCRdb keeps only in-frame clones here, not all; method: immunoSEQ multiplex PCR. The sample contains 120,000 to 150,000 clones, 80% to 85% of which appear only once. The data are from a study of T cell responses to AZD1222 COVID-19 vaccine. Overall study results and limits: White British donors predominated, females outnumbered males, and clonal diversity was possibly underestimated. After the peak T cell response, and only then, were repertoires sampled. Among vaccine-associated CD4 TCRs, coverage spanned spike, with dominance at 160-218 and 743-854.

V usage is TRBV6-1 and J usage is TRBJ1-3, with D perhaps TRBD1 (6 bases). The sequence was collected from an adult in good health. The sequencing here drew on peripheral blood, taken on day 0 of MenACWY control vaccination. Here the CDR3 reads CASSATFQGIGGNTIYF. In DNA form, the CDR3 reads TGTGCCAGCAGTGCGACTTTCCAGGGGATAGGTGGAAACACCATATATTTT.